These 29 T cell receptor beta chains were all obtained from the same sample, sequenced in a study of CD8 T cells in Susac syndrome. RNA, at roughly 0.45 to 1 ug, was reverse transcribed with random hexamers. TCRdb itself ran the immunoSEQ multiplex PCR reads through MiXCR, one entry per CDR3 protein. Of under 200,000 distinct CDR3 sequences listed, 85% to 95% are singletons. The sample comprised CD4+ T cells from PBMCs. Receptor source: a human donor in good health.

The chain joins TRBV5-1 to TRBJ2-7; D may correspond to TRBD1 or TRBD2 (6 bases each). Per germline, CDR1 SGHRS and CDR2 YFSETQ. The length of the CDR3 is 14 residues. Deletions cut 5 bases from V and 1 base from J, with 13 bases between. This CDR3 is CASRAGGASYEQYF. CDR3 DNA: TGCGCCAGCAGAGCCGGGGGCGCGTCCTACGAGCAGTACTTC.

V and J are TRBV9 and TRBJ2-7; D remains unclear. CDR1 and CDR2 (germline): SGDLS, YYNGEE. This CDR3 is 14 amino acids long. V gave up 2 bases and J gave up 2 bases, with 11 bases separating them. CDR3 in DNA: TGTGCCAGCAGCGTCACCCCCGGCACCTACGAGCAGTACTTC. It is translated as CASSVTPGTYEQYF.

This chain links TRBV30 with TRBJ1-3; D is uncertain. V lost 0 bases to trimming and J lost 2 bases, with 8 bases between them. The length of the CDR3 is 14 residues. The germline V gene has CDR1 GTSNPN and CDR2 SVGIG (reference sequence). CDR3 loop: CAWSVTSPGNTIYF. CDR3 bases: TGTGCCTGGAGTGTAACCTCCCCTGGAAACACCATATATTTT. Full variable domain (rest looked up from reference TRBV30 and TRBJ1-3): SQTIHQWPATLVQPVGSPLSLECTVEGTSNPNLYWYRQAAGRGLQLLFYSVGIGQISSEVPQNLSASRPQDRQFILSSKKLLLSDSGFYLCAWSVTSPGNTIYFGEGSWLTVV.

The CDR3 region has the DNA TGCAGTGCTAGAGATTCTCTATGGGGGTTGGACAATGAGCAGTTCTTC. Translating it yields CSARDSLWGLDNEQFF. The chain combines TRBV20-1 with TRBJ2-1; either TRBD1 or TRBD2 may fit D (5 bases each). The germline gives CDR1 DFQATT, CDR2 SNEGSKA (reference sequence). This CDR3 region has 16 residues. V was pared by 0 bases and J by 5 bases, with 17 bases between.

About this clonotype itself: An end of the junction differs from the germline gene, which may be a read error. The chain combines TRBV7-3 with TRBJ2-5; D is perhaps TRBD2 (6 bases). The CDR3 runs to 13 residues. Germline V gives CDR1 SGHTA, CDR2 FQGTGA. This chain's CDR3 is CASTLDPGEAQYF. The CDR3 DNA sequence: TGTGCCAGCACCCTAGATCCGGGAGAGGCCCAGTACTTC.

This chain joins TRBV7-9 and TRBJ2-3, with D uncertain. CDR1 is SEHNR, CDR2 FQNEAQ, per germline (reference sequence). This CDR3 region has 12 residues. Trimming left V 5 bases short and J 7 bases short, with 10 bases between. The CDR3 sequence: CASSRGDYTQYF. CDR3 nucleotide sequence: TGTGCCAGCAGCAGAGGAGACTATACGCAGTATTTT. Supplemented by reference TRBV7-9 and TRBJ2-3, the full variable domain reads DTGVSQNPRHKITKRGQNVTFRCDPISEHNRLYWYRQTLGQGPEFLTYFQNEAQLEKSRLLSDRFSAERPKGSFSTLEIQRTEQGDSAMYLCASSRGDYTQYFGPGTRLTVL.

The chain uses TRBV20-1 and TRBJ1-2; D is unclear. CDR1 DFQATT and CDR2 SNEGSKA come from the germline V gene (reference sequence). Trimming pared 3 bases from V and 3 bases from J, leaving 17 bases between. The CDR3 is 15 residues long. This CDR3 reads CSASVHWGGDYGYTF. The CDR3 nucleotides are TGCAGTGCTAGCGTCCACTGGGGAGGAGACTATGGCTACACCTTC.

This clonotype was recorded once. The chain uses TRBV18 and TRBJ1-5; 10 positions agree with TRBD1. The V segment lost 5 bases and the J segment 11 bases; nucleotides outside the gene matches: 0. Germline V gene data show CDR1 as KGHSH and CDR2 as LQKENI. CDR3 length: 11 residues. The CDR3: CASSGTGAQHF. CDR3 bases: TGTGCCAGCTCAGGGACAGGGGCCCAGCATTTT.

The gene calls are TRBV6-5 and TRBJ2-7; D may be TRBD1 (6 bases). Germline CDR1 MNHEY, CDR2 SVGAGI. This CDR3 region has 13 residues. Trimming pared 2 bases from V and 2 bases from J, leaving 7 bases between. The CDR3 DNA follows: TGTGCCAGCAGTTACAAGGGGGCCTACGAGCAGTACGTC. Its translation is CASSYKGAYEQYV.

This clonotype came up once. V usage is TRBV2 and J usage is TRBJ1-2, with a weak D call TRBD1 (5 bases). The CDR3 spans 13 residues. The V end lost 10 bases, the J end lost 3 bases, and 15 bases lay between the germline ends. The germline V gene encodes CDR1 SNHLY and CDR2 FYNNEI. CDR3 in amino acids: CATRPQGDYGYTF. CDR3 nucleotides: TGTGCCACAAGACCTCAGGGAGACTATGGCTACACCTTC.

The gene calls are TRBV3-1 and TRBJ1-2; 7 bases map to TRBD1. V lost 3 bases to trimming and J lost 4 bases; unmatched junction nucleotides: 5. CDR1 is LGHDT, CDR2 YNNKEL, per germline (reference sequence). This CDR3 contains 14 residues. The CDR3, as DNA: TGTGCCAGCAGCCAGGGCGGACAGGCCTATGGCTACACCTTC. It translates to CASSQGGQAYGYTF.

The chain carries TRBV14 and TRBJ2-5; no clear D gene. This CDR3 has 13 amino acids. Trimming removed 2 bases from V and 5 bases from J, with 9 bases in between. CDR1 is SGHDN, CDR2 FVKESK, per germline. The CDR3 DNA reads as TGTGCCAGCAGCCAACTTCTACTTGAGACCCAGTACTTC. Its translation is CASSQLLLETQYF.

The chain carries TRBV3-1 and TRBJ2-3; 15 nucleotides agree with TRBD2. The CDR3 totals 16 residues. Germline V lookup: CDR1 LGHDT, CDR2 YNNKEL (reference sequence). J was trimmed by 3 bases and V by 6 bases; bases with no gene match: 4. The CDR3 loop is CASSTGLAGGTDTQYF. CDR3 sequence (DNA): TGTGCCAGCAGTACGGGACTAGCGGGGGGTACAGATACGCAGTATTTT.

V and J are TRBV9 and TRBJ2-5, with 11 bases aligning to TRBD2. The CDR3 consists of 15 residues. V was pared by 1 base and J by 3 bases, with 2 bases of the junction left unmatched. CDR1 SGDLS and CDR2 YYNGEE come from the germline V gene. The CDR3 region is CASSVTSGGKETQYF. DNA for the CDR3: TGTGCCAGCAGCGTAACTAGCGGGGGTAAAGAGACCCAGTACTTC.

This clonotype was recorded a few times. The chain has TRBV20-1 and TRBJ1-6; D ambiguous. The germline V and J ends were trimmed by 3 bases and 9 bases, with 12 bases remaining between them. Germline V gene data show CDR1 as DFQATT and CDR2 as SNEGSKA (reference sequence). This CDR3 has 13 amino acids. CDR3 nucleotide sequence: TGCAGTGCTAGGAGCAAGGGAAGTTCACCCCTCCACTTT. Protein: CSARSKGSSPLHF.

This chain joins TRBV29-1 and TRBJ2-3; D is ambiguous. Germline V gene data show CDR1 as SQVTM and CDR2 as ANQGSEA. V was shortened by 4 bases and J by 6 bases, with 11 bases between the two germline ends. This CDR3 region has 12 residues. DNA for the CDR3: TGCAGCGTTGGGGTTCGCGTTGATACGCAGTATTTT. Translated, it gives CSVGVRVDTQYF.

V gene TRBV5-1 combines with J gene TRBJ1-4, with unresolved D. From germline, CDR1 is SGHRS and CDR2 YFSETQ. The CDR3 runs 14 residues. Trimming took 4 bases from V and 2 from J, leaving 9 bases between them. The CDR3 spells CASSITVTNEKLFF. The CDR3 DNA reads as TGCGCCAGCAGCATTACGGTTACTAATGAAAAACTGTTTTTT.

The chain recombines TRBV29-1 with TRBJ1-1; D unresolved. Germline CDR1 SQVTM, CDR2 ANQGSEA. The CDR3 sequence is 12 residues long. With 6 bases removed from V and 4 bases from J, the gap between germline ends came to 12 bases. The DNA of the CDR3 is TGCAGCGTCATAGAGGTGGGCACTGAAGCTTTCTTT. It is translated as CSVIEVGTEAFF.

This chain connects TRBV4-1 to TRBJ1-6; 9 bases match TRBD1. In germline, CDR1 is MGHRA, CDR2 YSYEKL. The CDR3 length is 16 residues. V was pared by 3 bases and J by 9 bases, with 9 bases of the junction left unmatched. DNA for the CDR3: TGCGCCAGCAGCCAGGGGGACAGGGCCGGGATTTCACCCCTCCACTTT. It translates to CASSQGDRAGISPLHF.

This sequence joins TRBV4-1 and TRBJ2-5, with 7 bases identical to TRBD2. The ends lost 0 bases at V and 4 bases at J; junction bases unmatched: 8. Germline V gene sequence: CDR1 MGHRA, CDR2 YSYEKL. This CDR3 has 16 amino acids. The DNA of the CDR3 is TGCGCCAGCAGCCAAGAACGCCGGGGAGGGGCAGAGACCCAGTACTTC. The encoded protein is CASSQERRGGAETQYF.

The J gene is TRBJ1-5, the V gene TRBV29-1, with 7 bases that match TRBD1. V was clipped by 4 bases and J by 5 bases; unmatched bases: 2. The V gene's germline CDR1 is SQVTM and CDR2 ANQGSEA. The CDR3 is 12 residues long. DNA for the CDR3: TGCAGCGTTGGAGGGGGCGATCAGCCCCAGCATTTT. It codes for CSVGGGDQPQHF.

The V call is TRBV6-5, the J call TRBJ2-3, with TRBD2 matching 8 bases. J was trimmed by 0 bases and V by 4 bases; bases with no gene match: 9. The CDR3 spans 17 residues. Germline V gene lookup returns CDR1 MNHEY and CDR2 SVGAGI. CDR3 sequence reads: CASSSSLAGPSTDTQYF. The CDR3 DNA follows: TGTGCCAGCAGTTCGAGCTTAGCGGGGCCAAGCACAGATACGCAGTATTTT.

V gene TRBV9 combines with J gene TRBJ1-1, with D possibly being TRBD1 (5 bases). Germline V gene sequence: CDR1 SGDLS, CDR2 YYNGEE. The CDR3 runs 14 residues. V gave up 0 bases and J gave up 12 bases, with 18 bases separating them. This CDR3 is CASSVVDGAALTFF. As DNA, the CDR3 is TGTGCCAGCAGCGTAGTCGACGGGGCCGCTTTAACTTTCTTT.

The chain couples TRBV6-1 to TRBJ1-1; D unclear. Germline CDR1 is MNHNS and CDR2 is SASEGT. V was trimmed by 2 bases and J by 5 bases, leaving 12 bases between them. The CDR3 has 14 residues. The CDR3 bases are TGTGCCAGCAGTGAAAGGCTGGGGAAGACTGAAGCTTTCTTT. Protein sequence: CASSERLGKTEAFF.

V and J are TRBV5-4 and TRBJ1-4; no clear D. The CDR3 has 15 amino acids. The V end was cut by 4 bases, the J end by 6 bases, with 16 bases between. Germline assignment: CDR1 SGHNT and CDR2 YYREEE (reference sequence). The CDR3 nucleotides read TGTGCCAGCAGCCCGGACCCCGGACGTGATGAAAAACTGTTTTTT. Amino acids: CASSPDPGRDEKLFF.

The chain links TRBV19 to TRBJ2-2, with 12 nucleotides matching TRBD2. Germline V gene lookup returns CDR1 LNHDA and CDR2 SQIVND (reference sequence). The ends lost 4 bases at V and 0 bases at J; junction bases unmatched: 0. The CDR3 covers 16 residues. This chain's CDR3 is CASSTSGRANTGELFF. Here the CDR3 DNA reads TGTGCCAGTAGTACTAGCGGGAGGGCGAACACCGGGGAGCTGTTTTTT.

This clonotype was observed a few times. The chain recombines TRBV29-1 with TRBJ1-1; no clear D gene. The CDR3 is made up of 15 amino acids. V was shortened by 6 bases and J by 4 bases, with 21 bases between the two germline ends. CDR1 and CDR2 from the germline V gene are SQVTM and ANQGSEA. As DNA, the CDR3 is TGCAGCGTAAACAGTTGGGGTTTTCCGGGCACTGAAGCTTTCTTT. Translating gives CSVNSWGFPGTEAFF.

The genes are TRBV3-1 and TRBJ2-5, with no clear D. CDR1 and CDR2 from the germline V gene are LGHDT and YNNKEL (reference sequence). V was shortened by 0 bases and J by 7 bases, with 9 bases between the two germline ends. The CDR3 sequence is 13 residues long. This chain's CDR3 is CASSQDRSGTQYF. Written as DNA, the CDR3 is TGTGCCAGCAGCCAAGATCGGAGTGGGACCCAGTACTTC.

This clonotype was recorded only once. This chain's CDR3 is CASSNYPGQLNTEAFF. CDR3 sequence (DNA): TGCGCCAGCAGCAACTACCCGGGACAGCTGAACACTGAAGCTTTCTTT. The genes are TRBV4-1 and TRBJ1-1, with TRBD1 identical over 7 bases. Germline loops: CDR1 MGHRA, CDR2 YSYEKL. J was trimmed by 0 bases and V by 5 bases; bases with no gene match: 9. The length of the CDR3 is 16 residues.